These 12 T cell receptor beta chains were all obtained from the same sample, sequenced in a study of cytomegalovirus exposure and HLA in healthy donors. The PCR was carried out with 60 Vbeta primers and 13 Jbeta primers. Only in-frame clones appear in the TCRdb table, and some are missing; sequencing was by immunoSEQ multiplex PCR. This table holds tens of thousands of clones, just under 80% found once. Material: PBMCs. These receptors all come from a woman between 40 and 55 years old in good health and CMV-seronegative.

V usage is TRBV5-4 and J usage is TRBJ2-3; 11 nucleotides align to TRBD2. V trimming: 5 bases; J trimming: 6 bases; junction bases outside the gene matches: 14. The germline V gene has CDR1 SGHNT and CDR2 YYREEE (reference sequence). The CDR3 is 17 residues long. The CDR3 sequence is CASSFPTSGEGTDTQYF. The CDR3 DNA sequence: TGTGCCAGCAGTTTTCCGACTAGCGGGGAGGGGACGGATACGCAGTATTTT.

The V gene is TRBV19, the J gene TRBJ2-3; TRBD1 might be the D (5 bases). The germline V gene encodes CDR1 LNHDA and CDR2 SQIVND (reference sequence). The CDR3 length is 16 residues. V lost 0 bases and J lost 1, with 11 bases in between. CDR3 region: CASSIETVVGTDTQYF. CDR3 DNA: TGTGCCAGTAGTATAGAGACAGTAGTAGGCACAGATACGCAGTATTTT.

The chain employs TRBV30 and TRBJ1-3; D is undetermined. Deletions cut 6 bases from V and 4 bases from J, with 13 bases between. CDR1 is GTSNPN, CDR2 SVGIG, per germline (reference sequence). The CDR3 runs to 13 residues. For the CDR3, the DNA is TGTGCCTGCTTACCGGAGGACGGAAACACCATATATTTT. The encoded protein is CACLPEDGNTIYF.

CDR3 DNA: TGTGCCAGCAGCTTTTGGTCAGGGGCTGATTCACCCCTCCACTTT. Translating gives CASSFWSGADSPLHF. V and J are TRBV5-6 and TRBJ1-6; a weak D match, TRBD1 (6 bases). The germline V gene encodes CDR1 SGHDT and CDR2 YYEEEE. CDR3 length equals 15 residues. V was cut by 2 bases and J by 8 bases, with 14 bases left in between.

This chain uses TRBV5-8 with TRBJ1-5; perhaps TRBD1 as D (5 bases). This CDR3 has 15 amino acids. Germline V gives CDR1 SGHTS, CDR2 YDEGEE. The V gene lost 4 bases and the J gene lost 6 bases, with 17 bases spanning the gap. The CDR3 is CASSQGPRGSQPQHF. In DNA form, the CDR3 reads TGTGCCAGCAGCCAGGGACCCCGGGGGAGTCAGCCCCAGCATTTT.

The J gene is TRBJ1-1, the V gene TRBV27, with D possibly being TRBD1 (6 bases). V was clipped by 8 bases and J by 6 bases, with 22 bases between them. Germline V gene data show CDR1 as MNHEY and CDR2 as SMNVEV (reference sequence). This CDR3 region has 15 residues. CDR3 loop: CASGTGGGGQSEAFF. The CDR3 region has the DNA TGTGCCAGCGGAACGGGGGGGGGCGGACAGTCTGAAGCTTTCTTT.

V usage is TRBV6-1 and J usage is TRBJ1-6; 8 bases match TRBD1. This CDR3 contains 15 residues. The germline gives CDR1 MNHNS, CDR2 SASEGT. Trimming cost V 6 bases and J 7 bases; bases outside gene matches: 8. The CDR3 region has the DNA TGTGCCAGCAGGGGGGACAGGTCGTGGAATTCACCCCTCCACTTT. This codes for CASRGDRSWNSPLHF.

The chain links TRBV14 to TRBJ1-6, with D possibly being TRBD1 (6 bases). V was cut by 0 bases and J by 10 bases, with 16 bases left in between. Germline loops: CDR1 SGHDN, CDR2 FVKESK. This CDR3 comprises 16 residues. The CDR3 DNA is TGTGCCAGCAGCCAAGATGCAGGGGTGAGGGGCTCACCCCTCCACTTT. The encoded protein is CASSQDAGVRGSPLHF.

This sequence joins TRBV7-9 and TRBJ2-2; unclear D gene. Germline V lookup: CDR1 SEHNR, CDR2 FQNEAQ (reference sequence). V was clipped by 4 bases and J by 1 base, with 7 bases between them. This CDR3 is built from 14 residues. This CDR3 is CASSSLKNTGELFF. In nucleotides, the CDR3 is TGTGCCAGCAGCTCCCTTAAGAACACCGGGGAGCTGTTTTTT.

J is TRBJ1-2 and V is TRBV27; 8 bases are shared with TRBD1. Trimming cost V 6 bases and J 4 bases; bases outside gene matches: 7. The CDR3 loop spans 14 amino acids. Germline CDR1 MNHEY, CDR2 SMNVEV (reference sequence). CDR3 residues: CASSPGGWVYGYTF. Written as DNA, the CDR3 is TGTGCCAGCAGCCCAGGGGGCTGGGTCTATGGCTACACCTTC.

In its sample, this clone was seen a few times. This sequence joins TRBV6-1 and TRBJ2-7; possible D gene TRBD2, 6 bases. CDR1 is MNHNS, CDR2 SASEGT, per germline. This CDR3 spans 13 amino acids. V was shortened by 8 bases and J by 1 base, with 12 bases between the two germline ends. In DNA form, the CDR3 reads TGTGCCAGCGGCCAGGGACTTTCCTACGAGCAGTACTTC. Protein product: CASGQGLSYEQYF.

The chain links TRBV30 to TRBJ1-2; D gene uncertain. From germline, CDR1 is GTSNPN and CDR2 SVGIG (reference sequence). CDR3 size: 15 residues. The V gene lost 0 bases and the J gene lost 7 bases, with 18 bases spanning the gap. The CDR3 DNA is TGTGCCTGGAGTGTACGAGAGACTTACACCTCTGGCTACACCTTC. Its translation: CAWSVRETYTSGYTF.